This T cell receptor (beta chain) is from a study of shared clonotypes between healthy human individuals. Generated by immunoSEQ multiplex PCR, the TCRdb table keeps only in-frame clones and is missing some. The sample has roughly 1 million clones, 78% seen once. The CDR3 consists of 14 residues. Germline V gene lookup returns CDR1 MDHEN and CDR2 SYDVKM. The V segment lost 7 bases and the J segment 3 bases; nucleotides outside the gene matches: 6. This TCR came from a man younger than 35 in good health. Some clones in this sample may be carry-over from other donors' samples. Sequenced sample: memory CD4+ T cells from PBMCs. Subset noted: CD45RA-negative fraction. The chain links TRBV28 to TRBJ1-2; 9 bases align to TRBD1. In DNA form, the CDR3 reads TGTGCCAGCATGGGGACAGGGACGGACTATGGCTACACCTTC. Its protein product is CASMGTGTDYGYTF.